The rows below give T cell receptor beta chains drawn from one sample of a study of cytomegalovirus exposure and HLA in healthy donors. Data came from immunoSEQ multiplex PCR; TCRdb stores just in-frame clones and leaves some out. The sample includes some 150,000 clones, about 86% of them seen just once. Sequencing was carried out using PBMCs. All receptors derive from a human donor in good health. Each CDR3 is given with its conserved first and last residue. D genes are given only for firm matches. Clone size is shown for a subset of rows, as once, few, many or a class of expanded clone.

TRBJ2-4 TRBD2 TRBV25-1 - TGTGCCAGCAGTCCACGCGGCGGGGGCAAAAACATTCAGTACTTC CASSPRGGGKNIQYF
TRBJ2-5 TRBD1 TRBV2 once TGTGCCAGCAGTGGTAGGACAGGGGGACAAGAGACCCAGTACTTC CASSGRTGGQETQYF
TRBJ2-6 - TRBV7-8 - TGTGCCAGCACCTTTAAACGGGGAGTGACGGGGAACAGCTCTGGGGCCAACGTCCTGACTTTC CASTFKRGVTGNSSGANVLTF
TRBJ1-2 - TRBV7-2 - TGTGCCAGCAGCTCGGGACAACTCCTTGGCTATGGCTACACCTTC CASSSGQLLGYGYTF
TRBJ2-7 - TRBV1 - TGCACCAGCAGACAAACCGGGACAGCCTACGAGCAGTACTTC CTSRQTGTAYEQYF
TRBJ2-2 TRBD2 TRBV7-9 - TGTGCCAGCAGCCCGGGACTAGCGGGATACACCGGGGAGCTGTTTTTT CASSPGLAGYTGELFF
TRBJ2-6 - TRBV13 - TGTGCCAGCAGTCAGCGCCACTCTGGGGCCAACGTCCTGACTTTC CASSQRHSGANVLTF
TRBJ2-7 TRBD2 TRBV27 - TGTGCCAGCCCACTCCGGACTAGCGGAGAGTACGAGCAGTACTTC CASPLRTSGEYEQYF
TRBJ2-7 TRBD1 TRBV6-6 - TGTGCCAGCAGTTACTCCGGGACAGGCCCCCACGAGCAGTACTTC CASSYSGTGPHEQYF
TRBJ2-1 - TRBV9 - TGTGCCAGCAGAGGACAAGGGGATGAGCAGTTCTTC CASRGQGDEQFF
TRBJ1-2 - TRBV4-1 - TGCGCCAGCAGCCAAGAGGTAACAGGGAGTGATGGCTACACCTTC CASSQEVTGSDGYTF
TRBJ1-2 - TRBV6-6 - TGTGCCAGCAGTTACAGTAGGGGCGAGGGCTACACCTTC CASSYSRGEGYTF
TRBJ1-2 TRBD1 TRBV7-8 - TGTGCCAGCAGCACGCGGACAGGGGGAGAACTTAACTATGGCTACACCTTC CASSTRTGGELNYGYTF
TRBJ1-2 TRBD1 TRBV25-1 - TGTGCCAGCAGCGACTCCTCGGAGGGGGCCCAGGGCTACACCTTC CASSDSSEGAQGYTF
TRBJ2-7 TRBD1 TRBV9 - TGTGCCAGCAGCCCGACAGGGACAGAGCAGTACTTC CASSPTGTEQYF
TRBJ1-2 TRBD1 TRBV6-5 - TGTGCCAGCAGCTACGACAGGGCAGGAGGCTACACCTTC CASSYDRAGGYTF
TRBJ2-1 TRBD1 TRBV5-1 - TGCGCCAGCAGCTTAGATTCCCGGGACAGCGCCTACAATGAGCAGTTCTTC CASSLDSRDSAYNEQFF
TRBJ2-7 TRBD2 TRBV7-9 once TGTGCCAGCAGCACCCAGACTAGCGCAAGCTCCTACGAGCAGTACTTC CASSTQTSASSYEQYF
TRBJ1-5 TRBD1 TRBV19 - TGTGCCAGTAGTCTTTTCCGGGACAGGAAACGAGGTAGTCAGCCCCAGCATTTT CASSLFRDRKRGSQPQHF
TRBJ1-2 - TRBV20-1 - TGCAGTGCTCAGCGTGTCGGCTACACCTTC CSAQRVGYTF
TRBJ2-7 - TRBV5-4 - TGTGCCAGCTCGTCATCTAGCTCCTACGAGCAGTACTTC CASSSSSSYEQYF
TRBJ1-2 - TRBV7-2 - TGTGCCAGCAGCGCCTCCGGGACACTTCCGTATGGCTACACCTTC CASSASGTLPYGYTF
TRBJ2-5 TRBD2 TRBV7-7 - TGTGCCAGCAGTTTAACTAGCGGCCTACGGGGGGAGACCCAGTACTTC CASSLTSGLRGETQYF
TRBJ2-4 - TRBV30 - TGTGCCTGGAAAACTCGAAACATTCAGTACTTC CAWKTRNIQYF
TRBJ1-1 TRBD1 TRBV18 - TGTGCCAGCTCACCTGTTCCGGGACAGGGGCTCACTGAAGCTTTCTTT CASSPVPGQGLTEAFF
TRBJ2-1 TRBD1 TRBV2 - TGTGCCAGCAGTGTTCGACAGGGGATCAATGAGCAGTTCTTC CASSVRQGINEQFF
TRBJ1-3 - TRBV6-1 - TGTGCCAGCAGTGTACAACCGGGACTCTCTGGAAACACCATATATTTT CASSVQPGLSGNTIYF
TRBJ2-1 TRBD2 TRBV5-1 - TGCGCCAGCAATTCACTGGCGGGAGTATACAATGAGCAGTTCTTC CASNSLAGVYNEQFF
TRBJ2-6 - TRBV27 - TGTGCCAGCAGTTTATCGGGGAGGATCTCTGGGGCCAACGTCCTGACTTTC CASSLSGRISGANVLTF
TRBJ2-1 TRBD2 TRBV5-1 - TGCGCCAGCAAACCGAGCGGGGCCACCTACAATGAGCAGTTCTTC CASKPSGATYNEQFF
TRBJ2-7 TRBD2 TRBV4-1 - TGCGCCAGCAGCCAAGTTGGCGGGAGGAAACCCTACGAGCAGTACTTC CASSQVGGRKPYEQYF
TRBJ2-7 TRBD2 TRBV11-2 - TGTGCCAGCAGCAGAGGACTAGATAACGAGCAGTACTTC CASSRGLDNEQYF
TRBJ2-1 - TRBV30 - TGTGCCTGGGATCAGGGGATAAGCTCCTACAATGAGCAGTTCTTC CAWDQGISSYNEQFF
TRBJ2-3 TRBD2 TRBV10-1 - TGCGCCAGCAGCAGCGGGAAAGCAGATACGCAGTATTTT CASSSGKADTQYF
TRBJ2-4 - TRBV10-3 - TGTGCCATCAGTGAGTCTGGGGGGATAGCCAAAAACATTCAGTACTTC CAISESGGIAKNIQYF
TRBJ1-1 - TRBV12-2 once TGTGCAAGTCGCCCCCGTGGGGCAGGGGGCCGGGACACTGAAGCTTTCTTT CASRPRGAGGRDTEAFF
TRBJ2-7 - TRBV28 few TGTGCCAGCAGTTTAGGGCTAGCGAGGTCCTTCTCCTACGAGCAGTACTTC CASSLGLARSFSYEQYF
TRBJ1-2 TRBD1 TRBV5-1 - TGCGCCAGCAGTTTTGAGCCGGGACAGGGGAACTATGGCTACACCTTC CASSFEPGQGNYGYTF
TRBJ2-1 - TRBV11-3 - TGTGCCAGCAGCTTAACAGAGAGCTCCTACAATGAGCAGTTCTTC CASSLTESSYNEQFF
TRBJ2-7 TRBD1 TRBV10-2 once TGCGCCGGCCGGGACAGGGAATCCTACGAGCAGTACTTC CAGRDRESYEQYF
TRBJ1-1 TRBD1 TRBV6-6 - TGTGCCAGCAGCAGGGGACAGCACACTGAAGCTTTCTTT CASSRGQHTEAFF
TRBJ2-2 - TRBV7-2 - TGTGCCAGCAGCTTAGTAAGGGGGAACACCGGGGAGCTGTTTTTT CASSLVRGNTGELFF
TRBJ2-6 - TRBV9 - TGTGCCAGCAGCTCCCCGGCTGGGGCCAACGTCCTGACTTTC CASSSPAGANVLTF
TRBJ2-3 TRBD2 TRBV11-2 - TGTGCCAGCAGCTTATTCTATAGCGGGAATTCAGATACGCAGTATTTT CASSLFYSGNSDTQYF
TRBJ2-1 - TRBV5-1 - TGCGCCAGCAGCTTGGACAGCACCTACAATGAGCAGTTCTTC CASSLDSTYNEQFF
TRBJ2-7 TRBD1 TRBV14 - TGTGCCAGCAGCCAAGGTGGGACAGGGACCTACGAGCAGTACTTC CASSQGGTGTYEQYF
TRBJ1-1 TRBD1 TRBV11-1 - TGTGCCAGCAGCTTTAATACAGGGGTTGAAGCTTTCTTT CASSFNTGVEAFF